This is a list of T cell receptor beta chains from one sample in a study of cytomegalovirus exposure and HLA in healthy donors. The assay was immunoSEQ multiplex PCR, and TCRdb's table has in-frame clones only and misses some. The sample yields some 210,000 clones, about 72% seen once. Sample: PBMCs. All receptors come from a male donor in good health and CMV-seronegative. Both conserved end residues are part of each CDR3. Fields, in order: V gene, J gene, D gene, CDR3 length, clone size, CDR3 DNA, CDR3 protein. A D gene is named only where the DNA matches it firmly. Clone sizes are given selectively: once, few, many, or a class where the clone is expanded.

v_gene: TRBV7-3
j_gene: TRBJ2-7
d_gene: TRBD2
len: 13
abundance: NA
CDR3nt: TGTGCCAGCAGCTTAAGGGAGGGCTACGAGCAGTACTTC
CDR3aa: CASSLREGYEQYF

v_gene: TRBV6-5
j_gene: TRBJ2-5
d_gene: NA
len: 14
abundance: NA
CDR3nt: TGTGCCAGCACCCAGCCCCTAGGCTCGGGGACCCAGTACTTC
CDR3aa: CASTQPLGSGTQYF

v_gene: TRBV2
j_gene: TRBJ1-5
d_gene: TRBD1
len: 18
abundance: NA
CDR3nt: TGTGCCAGCAGTGAACTACAGGGGGCGCTGGGAAGCAATCAGCCCCAGCATTTT
CDR3aa: CASSELQGALGSNQPQHF

v_gene: TRBV4-2
j_gene: TRBJ2-5
d_gene: NA
len: 15
abundance: NA
CDR3nt: TGTGCCAGCAGCCAACAATACAGGGCGAAGGAGACCCAGTACTTC
CDR3aa: CASSQQYRAKETQYF

v_gene: TRBV7-6
j_gene: TRBJ1-4
d_gene: TRBD1
len: 15
abundance: once
CDR3nt: TGTGCCAGCAGCTTACGGACAGGAGTTAATGAAAAACTGTTTTTT
CDR3aa: CASSLRTGVNEKLFF

v_gene: TRBV7-8
j_gene: TRBJ2-3
d_gene: TRBD2
len: 19
abundance: NA
CDR3nt: TGTGCCAGCAGCTTAGCGCCCGAGCTAGCGGGAGCATCTGGAGATACGCAGTATTTT
CDR3aa: CASSLAPELAGASGDTQYF

v_gene: TRBV6-7
j_gene: TRBJ2-1
d_gene: TRBD1
len: 14
abundance: NA
CDR3nt: TGTGCCAGCAGTCCCCGGGACAGGGACGATGAGCAGTTCTTC
CDR3aa: CASSPRDRDDEQFF

v_gene: TRBV10-1
j_gene: TRBJ1-6
d_gene: NA
len: 13
abundance: NA
CDR3nt: TGCGCCAGCAGTGACAATACAAATTCACCCCTCCACTTT
CDR3aa: CASSDNTNSPLHF

v_gene: TRBV6-1
j_gene: TRBJ2-7
d_gene: TRBD1
len: 15
abundance: once
CDR3nt: TGTGCCAGCAGTAGGAATCGGGACAGGCTCTACGAGCAGTACTTC
CDR3aa: CASSRNRDRLYEQYF

v_gene: TRBV7-9
j_gene: TRBJ2-3
d_gene: TRBD2
len: 15
abundance: once
CDR3nt: TGTGCCAGCAGCCGGACCGGGACTAGCTCAGATACGCAGTATTTT
CDR3aa: CASSRTGTSSDTQYF

v_gene: TRBV6-1
j_gene: TRBJ2-5
d_gene: TRBD2
len: 14
abundance: once
CDR3nt: TGTGCCAGCAGCGATAGCGGGGGCCGGGAGACCCAGTACTTC
CDR3aa: CASSDSGGRETQYF

v_gene: TRBV5-1
j_gene: TRBJ2-5
d_gene: NA
len: 13
abundance: NA
CDR3nt: TGCGCCAGCAGCTATAGAGAGCCAGAGACCCAGTACTTC
CDR3aa: CASSYREPETQYF

v_gene: TRBV5-1
j_gene: TRBJ2-6
d_gene: TRBD1
len: 18
abundance: NA
CDR3nt: TGCGCCAGCAGCTGGGGTTCCAGGGGGCTTTCTGGGGCCAACGTCCTGACTTTC
CDR3aa: CASSWGSRGLSGANVLTF

v_gene: TRBV19
j_gene: TRBJ1-4
d_gene: TRBD1
len: 16
abundance: NA
CDR3nt: TGTGCCAGTAGTACTGGGAGGACAGGGAAGGCTGAAAAACTGTTTTTT
CDR3aa: CASSTGRTGKAEKLFF

v_gene: TRBV11-2
j_gene: TRBJ2-1
d_gene: NA
len: 12
abundance: NA
CDR3nt: TGTGCCAGCAGCCCCAACTACAATGAGCAGTTCTTC
CDR3aa: CASSPNYNEQFF

v_gene: TRBV2
j_gene: TRBJ2-5
d_gene: NA
len: 14
abundance: NA
CDR3nt: TGTGCCAGCAGATTACAGGGTATTCCAGAGACCCAGTACTTC
CDR3aa: CASRLQGIPETQYF

v_gene: TRBV25-1
j_gene: TRBJ2-7
d_gene: TRBD1
len: 15
abundance: NA
CDR3nt: TGTGCCAGCAGTGAATATATTCGACAGGGTGGCGAGCAGTACTTC
CDR3aa: CASSEYIRQGGEQYF

v_gene: TRBV5-6
j_gene: TRBJ2-1
d_gene: NA
len: 17
abundance: many
CDR3nt: TGTGCCAGCAGCTTGATGAGAAGCCTTGGGCCGTACAATGAGCAGTTCTTC
CDR3aa: CASSLMRSLGPYNEQFF

v_gene: TRBV2
j_gene: TRBJ1-2
d_gene: NA
len: 13
abundance: NA
CDR3nt: TGTGCCAGCAGGGCCGGGAGGGACTATGGCTACACCTTC
CDR3aa: CASRAGRDYGYTF

v_gene: TRBV5-1
j_gene: TRBJ2-5
d_gene: TRBD1
len: 14
abundance: NA
CDR3nt: TGCGCCAGCGCCGGGACAGGGGGACAAGAGACCCAGTACTTC
CDR3aa: CASAGTGGQETQYF

v_gene: TRBV6-5
j_gene: TRBJ2-7
d_gene: TRBD1
len: 15
abundance: few
CDR3nt: TGTGCCAGCAGTTACAGAACTGGACAGGCCTACGAGCAGTACTTC
CDR3aa: CASSYRTGQAYEQYF

v_gene: TRBV5-1
j_gene: TRBJ2-5
d_gene: NA
len: 15
abundance: NA
CDR3nt: TGCGCCAGCAGCCCCCGAGGGTTGCCCCAAGAGACCCAGTACTTC
CDR3aa: CASSPRGLPQETQYF

v_gene: TRBV6-1
j_gene: TRBJ2-1
d_gene: TRBD2
len: 15
abundance: NA
CDR3nt: TGTGCCAGCACGATCCTTAGCGGGAGTAACAATGAGCAGTTCTTC
CDR3aa: CASTILSGSNNEQFF

v_gene: TRBV5-1
j_gene: TRBJ2-5
d_gene: TRBD2
len: 15
abundance: NA
CDR3nt: TGCGCCAGCAGCCCCATACCGTGGGGGGGTCAGACCCAGTACTTC
CDR3aa: CASSPIPWGGQTQYF

v_gene: TRBV5-4
j_gene: TRBJ1-2
d_gene: TRBD1
len: 16
abundance: few
CDR3nt: TGTGCCAGCAGCTTGGATCCCGGGACAGGGCTCAATGGCTACACCTTC
CDR3aa: CASSLDPGTGLNGYTF

v_gene: TRBV7-2
j_gene: TRBJ1-5
d_gene: TRBD1
len: 17
abundance: NA
CDR3nt: TGTGCCAGCAGTTTTGGACAGGGGTCGTTGAGCAATCAGCCCCAGCATTTT
CDR3aa: CASSFGQGSLSNQPQHF

v_gene: TRBV29-1
j_gene: TRBJ2-7
d_gene: NA
len: 11
abundance: NA
CDR3nt: TGCAGCGTTGAAGACCCCGGCGAGCAGTACTTC
CDR3aa: CSVEDPGEQYF

v_gene: TRBV2
j_gene: TRBJ2-7
d_gene: TRBD2
len: 14
abundance: few
CDR3nt: TGTGCCAGCAGACTAGCGGGAGGGAATTACGAGCAGTACTTC
CDR3aa: CASRLAGGNYEQYF

v_gene: TRBV27
j_gene: TRBJ2-2
d_gene: TRBD1
len: 16
abundance: NA
CDR3nt: TGTGCCAGCAGTTTGCGGCCGACAGGGTCGCACGGGGAGCTGTTTTTT
CDR3aa: CASSLRPTGSHGELFF

v_gene: TRBV11-2
j_gene: TRBJ1-2
d_gene: TRBD1
len: 16
abundance: NA
CDR3nt: TGTGCCAGCAGCTTAGCGGGGACAGGGGTTATCTATGGCTACACCTTC
CDR3aa: CASSLAGTGVIYGYTF

v_gene: TRBV20-1
j_gene: TRBJ1-4
d_gene: NA
len: 10
abundance: NA
CDR3nt: TGCAGTGCTCAGGGAAAAAAACTGTTTTTT
CDR3aa: CSAQGKKLFF

v_gene: TRBV9
j_gene: TRBJ2-1
d_gene: NA
len: 17
abundance: once
CDR3nt: TGTGCCAGCAGCGGTACTCTAGTAAGCGGTCTTTACAATGAGCAGTTCTTC
CDR3aa: CASSGTLVSGLYNEQFF

v_gene: TRBV6-1
j_gene: TRBJ2-4
d_gene: NA
len: 15
abundance: NA
CDR3nt: NA
CDR3aa: CASILAGGSKNIQYF

v_gene: TRBV27
j_gene: TRBJ1-4
d_gene: TRBD1
len: 14
abundance: NA
CDR3nt: TGTGCCAGCAGAAAGGACAGGGGAGGGGAAAAACTGTTTTTT
CDR3aa: CASRKDRGGEKLFF

v_gene: TRBV25-1
j_gene: TRBJ2-7
d_gene: TRBD1
len: 15
abundance: NA
CDR3nt: TGTGCCAGCAGTGAGAGTGGGACAGGGAACCACGAGCAGTACTTC
CDR3aa: CASSESGTGNHEQYF

v_gene: TRBV7-3
j_gene: TRBJ2-1
d_gene: TRBD1
len: 14
abundance: NA
CDR3nt: TGTGCCAGCAGCAGGGACAGATATACCAATGAGCAGTTCTTC
CDR3aa: CASSRDRYTNEQFF

v_gene: TRBV2
j_gene: TRBJ2-7
d_gene: TRBD1
len: 14
abundance: NA
CDR3nt: TGTGCCAGCAGTGACCTGGGACAGGGGGGTGAGCAGTACTTC
CDR3aa: CASSDLGQGGEQYF

v_gene: TRBV14
j_gene: TRBJ2-1
d_gene: TRBD2
len: 17
abundance: NA
CDR3nt: TGTGCCAGCAGCCAAGGACTAGCGGGACACTCCTACAATGAGCAGTTCTTC
CDR3aa: CASSQGLAGHSYNEQFF

v_gene: TRBV5-6
j_gene: TRBJ2-7
d_gene: NA
len: 13
abundance: NA
CDR3nt: TGTGCCAGCAGCTTGAGACAGAGCTACGAGCAGTACTTC
CDR3aa: CASSLRQSYEQYF

v_gene: TRBV6-1
j_gene: TRBJ2-1
d_gene: NA
len: 15
abundance: NA
CDR3nt: TGTGCCAGCAGTCAGGGGGCGGGAGTAGTGAATGAGCAGTTCTTC
CDR3aa: CASSQGAGVVNEQFF

v_gene: TRBV2
j_gene: TRBJ2-7
d_gene: NA
len: 13
abundance: NA
CDR3nt: TGTGCCAGCAGTGGGGTCAGGGGTTACGAGCAGTACTTC
CDR3aa: CASSGVRGYEQYF

v_gene: TRBV6-5
j_gene: TRBJ2-7
d_gene: NA
len: 16
abundance: NA
CDR3nt: TGTGCCAGCAGTTACAAGGTGGCGGGACTTGTCTACGAGCAGTACTTC
CDR3aa: CASSYKVAGLVYEQYF

v_gene: TRBV5-6
j_gene: TRBJ2-7
d_gene: NA
len: 15
abundance: NA
CDR3nt: TGTGCCAGCAGCTTGTACGGCGGATCTGTCTACGAGCAGTACTTC
CDR3aa: CASSLYGGSVYEQYF

v_gene: TRBV7-3
j_gene: TRBJ2-5
d_gene: NA
len: 15
abundance: NA
CDR3nt: TGTGCCAGCAGCTTAGGCGTGGGCATGCAAGAGACCCAGTACTTC
CDR3aa: CASSLGVGMQETQYF

v_gene: TRBV7-3
j_gene: TRBJ2-2
d_gene: TRBD2
len: 16
abundance: few
CDR3nt: TGTGCCAGCAGCCGGGGTCTAGCGGGAGGCACCGGGGAGCTGTTTTTT
CDR3aa: CASSRGLAGGTGELFF

v_gene: TRBV5-1
j_gene: TRBJ1-1
d_gene: TRBD1
len: 15
abundance: NA
CDR3nt: TGCGCCAGCAGCTGGCTGACAGGGATGAACACTGAAGCTTTCTTT
CDR3aa: CASSWLTGMNTEAFF

v_gene: TRBV5-6
j_gene: TRBJ2-7
d_gene: TRBD1
len: 15
abundance: few
CDR3nt: TGTGCCAGCAGCTCACCGGGACAGGGGGATTGGGAGCAGTACTTC
CDR3aa: CASSSPGQGDWEQYF